This TCR beta chain came from a study of regulatory T cells in long-lasting Graves disease. Findings and limits, study-wide: It was in persistent disease that TRBV28, TRBJ1-2 and TRBJ2-5 were favored. Authors noted too few samples as a limitation.

V lost 3 bases to trimming and J lost 0 bases, with 9 bases between them. The CDR3 consists of 15 residues. Germline lookup yields CDR1 SGHTA and CDR2 FQGNSA. The time point here: newly diagnosed GD, antithyroid drugs for less than 3 months. The TCR library used RNA extracted from PBMCs. This clonotype was counted many times. Its antigen is currently unknown. Assembly of TCR beta libraries relied on iRepertoire HTBI primers together with Arm-PCR of CDR3 regions. TCRdb itself ran the multiplex PCR reads through MiXCR, one entry per CDR3 protein. The sample shows hundreds of thousands of distinct CDR3 sequences, 15% to 20% of them seen only once. The sample was also reused in another study, on T cells in Graves' hyperthyroidism and ophthalmopathy.

Here the sequenced sample was peripheral blood mononuclear cells (PBMCs), taken at new diagnosis, from a patient treated with antithyroid drugs. This chain uses TRBV7-2 with TRBJ1-3; possible D gene TRBD1, 6 bases. The source of this sequence is a woman in her twenties or thirties with Graves disease. CDR3 sequence reads: CASSFGQNSGNTIYF. The CDR3 coding sequence is TGTGCCAGCAGCTTTGGACAGAACTCTGGAAACACCATATATTTT.